These 7 T cell receptor beta chains were all obtained from the same sample, sequenced in a study of cytomegalovirus exposure and HLA in healthy donors. A multiplex PCR was run with 60 Vbeta primers and 13 Jbeta primers. TCRdb's copy holds only in-frame clones and misses some; the assay was immunoSEQ multiplex PCR. The data contain some 170,000 clones, roughly 9.4% of them singletons. The sequenced sample was PBMCs. The source of these receptors is a woman aged 30 to 39 in good health and CMV-seropositive.

The chain joins TRBV15 to TRBJ1-2; D is ambiguous. The V end lost 1 base, the J end lost 3 bases, and 12 bases lay between the germline ends. Germline CDR1 LNHNV, CDR2 YYDKDF (reference sequence). This CDR3 comprises 15 residues. CDR3 sequence (DNA): TGTGCCACCAGCAGAGGATTTGAGGCGGACTATGGCTACACCTTC. It specifies CATSRGFEADYGYTF.

This clone was observed a handful of times. This CDR3 is also generated by other DNA sequences in the sample. The rearrangement links TRBV19 to TRBJ2-5, with D possibly being TRBD2 (5 bases). With 2 bases removed from V and 4 bases from J, the gap between germline ends came to 5 bases. CDR3 length: 12 amino acids. Germline V gene lookup returns CDR1 LNHDA and CDR2 SQIVND (reference sequence). This CDR3 is CASSIRGETQYF. The CDR3 DNA follows: TGTGCCAGTAGTATACGGGGAGAGACCCAGTACTTC. The full variable domain, with the rest looked up from reference TRBV19 and TRBJ2-5, is DGGITQSPKYLFRKEGQNVTLSCEQNLNHDAMYWYRQDPGQGLRLIYYSQIVNDFQKGDIAEGYSVSREKKESFPLTVTSAQKNPTAFYLCASSIRGETQYFGPGTRLLVL.

A few counts support this clone. The chain links TRBV5-6 to TRBJ2-1; D gene ambiguous. This CDR3 contains 12 residues. The germline V and J ends were trimmed by 2 bases and 4 bases, with 4 bases remaining between them. Per germline, CDR1 SGHDT and CDR2 YYEEEE. CDR3 protein: CASSLYYNEQFF. DNA for the CDR3: TGTGCCAGCAGCTTATATTACAATGAGCAGTTCTTC.

This rearrangement joins TRBV5-8 to TRBJ2-3; possible D gene TRBD1, 6 bases. Germline assignment: CDR1 SGHTS and CDR2 YDEGEE. This CDR3 spans 17 amino acids. Trimming left V 3 bases short and J 3 bases short, with 20 bases between. The CDR3 bases are TGTGCCAGCAGCTCCACTACAGGGAGTGTGAGGACAGATACGCAGTATTTT. It encodes CASSSTTGSVRTDTQYF.

This clone was picked up a small number of times. V and J are TRBV7-2 and TRBJ2-1, with D possibly matching TRBD1 (6 bases). Germline-derived CDR1 and CDR2 are SGHTA and FQGNSA. Between the trimmed V and J ends, which lost 1 base and 11 bases, there was a span of 12 bases. CDR3 size: 13 residues. In DNA, the CDR3 is TGTGCCAGCAGCTTAGACGCCGGGACAAAGCAGTTCTTC. Protein: CASSLDAGTKQFF.

This clone was seen more than once but under ten times. The chain joins TRBV7-6 to TRBJ2-1, with 12 positions matching TRBD2. Germline CDR1 reads SGHVS; CDR2 reads FNYEAQ. The CDR3 totals 19 residues. Trimming removed 5 bases from V and 5 bases from J; junction bases left unmatched: 16. CDR3 residues: CASSPITSGRPPVHNEQFF. CDR3 DNA: TGTGCCAGCAGCCCGATAACTAGCGGGAGGCCACCCGTCCACAATGAGCAGTTCTTC.

The gene calls are TRBV9 and TRBJ1-2; 11 bases agree with TRBD1. The CDR3 is 16 amino acids. V shed 0 bases, J shed 4 bases, and the junction held 5 bases outside the gene matches. CDR1 is SGDLS and CDR2 is YYNGEE in the germline V gene. The CDR3 DNA reads TGTGCCAGCAGCGTAGCAGGACAGGGGGCGGGCTATGGCTACACCTTC. It yields the protein CASSVAGQGAGYGYTF.